What follows are 12 T cell receptor beta chains derived from one specimen sequenced in a study of Graves' ophthalmopathy and Graves' hyperthyroidism. The sequenced template was RNA, covering the TCR beta CDR3 region. HTBI primers primed a first-round RT-PCR, and a second-round multiplex PCR followed. TCRdb itself ran the multiplex PCR reads through MiXCR, one entry per CDR3 protein. The top ten clones hold 11% of a sample with some 1.1 million distinct CDR3 sequences, 35% to 40% of them seen once. Sequencing was done on a sample of peripheral blood or thyroid tissue (not recorded which). These receptors all stem from an adult man with Graves' hyperthyroidism.

This chain uses TRBV7-9 with TRBJ2-7; D is undetermined. In germline, CDR1 is SEHNR, CDR2 FQNEAQ (reference sequence). Deletions cut 0 bases from V and 4 bases from J, with 13 bases between. This CDR3 spans 15 amino acids. Written as DNA, the CDR3 is TGTGCCAGCAGCTTAGCGCTGGTTACCCCATACGAGCAGTACTTC. Encoded protein: CASSLALVTPYEQYF. Together with reference TRBV7-9 and TRBJ2-7, the CDR3 gives the full variable domain: DTGVSQNPRHKITKRGQNVTFRCDPISEHNRLYWYRQTLGQGPEFLTYFQNEAQLEKSRLLSDRFSAERPKGSFSTLEIQRTEQGDSAMYLCASSLALVTPYEQYFGPGTRLTVT.

This clonotype was counted a few times. A much bigger clone sits one base away, suggesting this may be a read error. The rearrangement uses TRBV9 and TRBJ1-2, with TRBD1 as a possible D gene (5 bases). The CDR3 covers 14 residues. Germline loops: CDR1 SGDLS, CDR2 YYNGEE. CDR3 protein: CANSAGTENYGYTF. CDR3 coding DNA: TGTGCCAACAGCGCCGGGACCGAAAACTATGGCTACACCTTC. Full variable domain (outside the CDR3, taken from reference TRBV9 and TRBJ1-2): DSGVTQTPKHLITATGQRVTLRCSPRSGDLSVYWYQQSLDQGLQFLIQYYNGEERAKGNILERFSAQQFPDLHSELNLSSLELGDSALYFCANSAGTENYGYTFGSGTRLTVV.

In the case of this clonotype: Being one base from a much bigger clone, this may be a read error. The V call is TRBV7-2, the J call TRBJ1-1; TRBD1 is a possible D gene (6 bases). V gave up 3 bases and J gave up 5 bases, with 16 bases separating them. Germline CDR1 is SGHTA and CDR2 is FQGNSA. The CDR3 spans 15 residues. For the CDR3, the DNA is TGTGCCAGCAGCTTCCGAAGAGGGGGATTGACTGAAGCTTTCTTT. Translated, it gives CASSFRRGGLTEAFF.

This chain uses TRBV2 with TRBJ2-3; D unclear. V was trimmed by 3 bases and J by 1 base, leaving 5 bases between them. In germline, CDR1 is SNHLY, CDR2 FYNNEI. This CDR3 spans 13 amino acids. CDR3: CASSDGGTDTQYF. The CDR3 DNA follows: TGTGCCAGCAGTGATGGGGGCACAGATACGCAGTATTTT.

The table lists this clonotype with many counts. This sequence joins TRBV9 and TRBJ1-3; D perhaps matches TRBD1 (6 bases). CDR1 is SGDLS, CDR2 YYNGEE, per germline. Trimming shortened V by 1 base and J by 3 bases, and 11 bases separated the two germline ends. The CDR3 spans 15 residues. The CDR3 is CASSVQGSIGNTIYF. The CDR3 nucleotides read TGTGCCAGCAGCGTACAGGGGTCGATTGGAAACACCATATATTTT. Looking up the rest from reference TRBV9 and TRBJ1-3 gives the full variable domain: DSGVTQTPKHLITATGQRVTLRCSPRSGDLSVYWYQQSLDQGLQFLIQYYNGEERAKGNILERFSAQQFPDLHSELNLSSLELGDSALYFCASSVQGSIGNTIYFGEGSWLTVV.

J is TRBJ2-7 and V is TRBV29-1; 13 bases are a match to TRBD2. This CDR3 region has 14 residues. Germline values: CDR1 SQVTM, CDR2 ANQGSEA. V lost 6 bases, J lost 2 bases, and 4 bases stayed unmatched. The CDR3 nucleotides read TGCAGCGTAGGTGGGACTAGCGGGGCCTACGAGCAGTACTTC. Protein: CSVGGTSGAYEQYF.

This clonotype has a handful of counts. The V call is TRBV4-3, the J call TRBJ2-7; D ambiguous. The V gene lost 1 base and the J gene lost 1 base, with 8 bases spanning the gap. The CDR3 runs to 14 residues. CDR1 LGHNA and CDR2 YSLEER come from the germline V gene. DNA for the CDR3: TGCGCCAGCAGCCAAGGCGTTGCTTCCTACGAGCAGTACTTC. Encoded protein: CASSQGVASYEQYF.

This clonotype was seen at least ten times. The chain joins TRBV25-1 to TRBJ1-6; 9 bases are a match to TRBD1. Germline V gives CDR1 MGHDK, CDR2 SYGVNS. This CDR3 has 14 residues. The ends lost 6 bases at V and 10 bases at J; junction bases unmatched: 7. The CDR3 protein is CASRNRGQGSPLHF. CDR3 nucleotide sequence: TGTGCCAGCAGGAACAGGGGGCAGGGGTCACCCCTCCACTTT.

This clonotype was found a few times. This chain connects TRBV15 to TRBJ1-5, with TRBD1 identical over 8 bases. The CDR3 covers 13 residues. The J segment lost 7 bases and the V segment lost 11 bases, leaving 10 bases of the junction unmatched. Germline V gives CDR1 LNHNV, CDR2 YYDKDF (reference sequence). The CDR3 DNA sequence: TGTGCCGTTAGACAGGGGATAGAGCAGCCCCAGCATTTT. Translation gives CAVRQGIEQPQHF.

This clonotype has only one observation. The chain employs TRBV12-3 or TRBV12-4 and TRBJ1-2; 7 bases are a match to TRBD1. This CDR3 has 15 amino acids. The ends lost 2 bases at V and 4 bases at J; junction bases unmatched: 7. In nucleotides, the CDR3 is TGTGCCAGCAGTTTACAGCCAGGGGGTGGCTATGGCTACACCTTC. Protein product: CASSLQPGGGYGYTF.

The CDR3 loop is CASRKPQKGETQYF. The CDR3 nucleotides read TGTGCCAGCAGGAAACCCCAAAAGGGAGAGACCCAGTACTTC. The chain is built from TRBV7-2 and TRBJ2-5; D unclear. The ends were cut back, 6 bases at V and 4 bases at J, with 15 bases in the middle. This CDR3 region has 14 residues. The germline gives CDR1 SGHTA, CDR2 FQGNSA. Full variable domain (outside the CDR3, taken from reference TRBV7-2 and TRBJ2-5): GAGVSQSPSNKVTEKGKDVELRCDPISGHTALYWYRQSLGQGLEFLIYFQGNSAPDKSGLPSDRFSAERTGGSVSTLTIQRTQQEDSAVYLCASRKPQKGETQYFGPGTRLLVL.

This clonotype showed up many times. V and J are TRBV12-3 or TRBV12-4 and TRBJ2-7, with D possibly being TRBD2 (5 bases). The CDR3 spans 13 residues. Trimming shortened V by 0 bases and J by 4 bases, and 7 bases separated the two germline ends. As DNA, the CDR3 is TGTGCCAGCAGTTTAGCTAGCGTATACGAGCAGTACTTC. This gives the protein CASSLASVYEQYF.